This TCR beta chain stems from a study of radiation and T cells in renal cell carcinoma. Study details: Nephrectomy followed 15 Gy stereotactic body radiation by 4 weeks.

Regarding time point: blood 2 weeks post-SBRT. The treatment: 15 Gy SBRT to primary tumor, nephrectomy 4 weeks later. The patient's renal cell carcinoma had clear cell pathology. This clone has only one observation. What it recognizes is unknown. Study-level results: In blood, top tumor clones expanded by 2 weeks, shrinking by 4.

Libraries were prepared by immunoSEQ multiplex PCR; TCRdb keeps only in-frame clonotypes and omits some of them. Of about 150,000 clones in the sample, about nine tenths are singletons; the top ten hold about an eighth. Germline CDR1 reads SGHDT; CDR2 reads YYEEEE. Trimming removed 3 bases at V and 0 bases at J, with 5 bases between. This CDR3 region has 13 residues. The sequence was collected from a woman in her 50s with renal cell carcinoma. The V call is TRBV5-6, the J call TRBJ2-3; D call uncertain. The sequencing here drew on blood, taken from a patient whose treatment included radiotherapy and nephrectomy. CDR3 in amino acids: CASSSHSTDTQYF. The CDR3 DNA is TGTGCCAGCAGCTCCCATAGCACAGATACGCAGTATTTT.